Listed here are 7 T cell receptor beta chains from one sample, sequenced in a study of cytomegalovirus exposure and HLA in healthy donors. The protocol was immunoSEQ multiplex PCR, while the TCRdb copy is restricted to in-frame clones and leaves out a portion. The sample gives 200,000 or so clones, about 80% of which show up once; less than 8.5% is in the top ten. The specimen sequenced was PBMCs. The source of these receptors is a man younger than 35 in good health and CMV-seropositive.

The gene calls are TRBV30 and TRBJ2-7; D gene uncertain. V gave up 3 bases and J gave up 6 bases, with 9 bases separating them. The CDR3 covers 11 residues. CDR1 and CDR2 (germline): GTSNPN, SVGIG (reference sequence). The CDR3 loop is CAWSRRFEQYF. The CDR3 DNA follows: TGTGCCTGGAGCCGGAGATTCGAGCAGTACTTC.

The chain joins TRBV30 to TRBJ2-7, with 8 nucleotides matching TRBD2. V was clipped by 0 bases and J by 0 bases; unmatched bases: 10. CDR1 is GTSNPN and CDR2 is SVGIG in the germline V gene (reference sequence). The CDR3 extends over 17 amino acids. In DNA form, the CDR3 reads TGTGCCTGGAGTGTACCCGAACTAGCGGCTAGCTCCTACGAGCAGTACTTC. Amino acids: CAWSVPELAASSYEQYF.

V is TRBV23-1 and J is TRBJ1-1; 8 bases align to TRBD1. TRBV23-1 is treated as an ORF (open reading frame) with a function not yet certain. This CDR3 contains 11 residues. V trimming: 6 bases; J trimming: 11 bases; junction bases outside the gene matches: 5. The CDR3 sequence: CASRGQGAAFF. The CDR3 nucleotides are TGCGCCAGCAGGGGGCAGGGGGCGGCTTTCTTT.

This chain joins TRBV6-6 and TRBJ2-5, with D possibly being TRBD2 (7 bases). The CDR3 consists of 15 residues. Germline V CDR1 and CDR2: MNHNY, SVGAGI (reference sequence). Trimming shortened V by 6 bases and J by 4 bases, and 18 bases separated the two germline ends. This CDR3 reads CASRSSWGGGETQYF. The CDR3 DNA sequence: TGTGCCAGCAGATCCTCTTGGGGGGGCGGAGAGACCCAGTACTTC.

The rearrangement uses TRBV5-4 and TRBJ2-2, with D possibly being TRBD2 (6 bases). Germline V CDR1 and CDR2: SGHNT, YYREEE (reference sequence). The CDR3 length is 12 residues. The germline V and J ends were trimmed by 6 bases and 7 bases, with 10 bases remaining between them. DNA for the CDR3: TGTGCCAGCAAGTTGGGGGGCGGGGAGCTGTTTTTT. This sequence encodes CASKLGGGELFF.

This clone has a handful of counts. The chain couples TRBV15 to TRBJ2-7; the match to TRBD1 covers 7 bases. The CDR3 is 14 amino acids. The junction had 6 bases not matched to a gene; V was cut back by 3 bases and J by 4 bases. CDR1 and CDR2 (germline): LNHNV, YYDKDF (reference sequence). CDR3 DNA sequence: TGTGCCACCAGCAGGGACAGGCTCCGGTACGAGCAGTACTTC. Its protein is CATSRDRLRYEQYF.

The chain joins TRBV30 to TRBJ1-5; TRBD1 matches at 7 bases. The V segment lost 5 bases and the J segment 4 bases; nucleotides outside the gene matches: 5. Germline V gene data show CDR1 as GTSNPN and CDR2 as SVGIG (reference sequence). The CDR3 extends over 13 amino acids. The CDR3: CAWGRGTNQPQHF. CDR3 DNA sequence: TGTGCCTGGGGCAGGGGGACAAATCAGCCCCAGCATTTT.